These 30 T cell receptor beta chains were sequenced from one sample in a study of T cell changes during pregnancy in multiple sclerosis. Profiled with immunoSEQ multiplex PCR; TCRdb holds only in-frame clones, not every one. The profile shows 35,000 to 50,000 clones, about 88% of them singletons. The sample in question was CD4+ T cells from peripheral blood mononuclear cells, obtained in the second trimester of pregnancy. Receptors were obtained from a female donor with multiple sclerosis, enrolled in a pregnancy study.

The rearrangement joins TRBV11-3 to TRBJ2-7; a possible D gene is TRBD1 (5 bases). The CDR3 spans 15 residues. Trimming pared 4 bases from V and 6 bases from J, leaving 19 bases between. Germline V gene sequence: CDR1 SGHNT, CDR2 YENEEA. The CDR3 bases are TGTGCCAGCAGCTCCAACCCGGCCCAGGGCGGCGAGCAGTACTTC. This gives the protein CASSSNPAQGGEQYF.

This rearrangement joins TRBV5-1 to TRBJ2-1, with D possibly being TRBD1 (6 bases). CDR3 length: 15 residues. Deletions cut 3 bases from V and 4 bases from J, with 14 bases between. In germline, CDR1 is SGHRS, CDR2 YFSETQ. CDR3 sequence (DNA): TGCGCCAGCAGCTCGGACAGCTCCAGTTACAATGAGCAGTTCTTC. Protein: CASSSDSSSYNEQFF.

The rearrangement uses TRBV10-3 and TRBJ1-2, with a tentative D call TRBD1 (6 bases). V lost 10 bases, J lost 3 bases, and 12 bases lay in between. CDR3 length equals 12 residues. Germline CDR1 reads ENHRY; CDR2 reads SYGVKD. In DNA form, the CDR3 reads TGTGCCAGCAAACAGGGTGACTATGGCTACACCTTC. This translates into CASKQGDYGYTF.

The chain recombines TRBV29-1 with TRBJ2-3, with 8 bases fitting TRBD1. From germline, CDR1 is SQVTM and CDR2 ANQGSEA. The CDR3 sequence is 15 residues long. Trimming at V came to 3 bases and at J to 6 bases, leaving 11 bases not matched to a gene. CDR3 in DNA: TGCAGCGTTGATTATTTACAGGGGGTGTCGGATACGCAGTATTTT. Protein: CSVDYLQGVSDTQYF.

To note about this clone: This same CDR3 is encoded by further DNA sequences in the sample. The V call is TRBV19, the J call TRBJ2-3, with 12 bases identical to TRBD2. The germline gives CDR1 LNHDA, CDR2 SQIVND (reference sequence). Losses at the gene ends were 9 bases for V and 4 bases for J; bases not matched to a gene: 2. The CDR3 extends over 13 amino acids. The DNA for the CDR3 is TGTGCCAGCAGACTAGCGGGGGCAGATACGCAGTATTTT. Its protein product is CASRLAGADTQYF.

This clone occurred once. V is TRBV5-4 and J is TRBJ2-1; tentative D call: TRBD2 (6 bases). The CDR3 covers 15 residues. The germline V gene encodes CDR1 SGHNT and CDR2 YYREEE (reference sequence). Deletions cut 4 bases from V and 2 bases from J, with 13 bases between. CDR3 sequence reads: CASSGLKRAYNEQFF. CDR3 bases: TGTGCCAGCAGCGGGTTGAAGCGGGCCTACAATGAGCAGTTCTTC.

This clone was counted between two and nine times. The chain links TRBV7-2 to TRBJ2-7; 7 bases map to TRBD2. Per germline, CDR1 SGHTA and CDR2 FQGNSA. The CDR3 loop spans 15 amino acids. The V gene end was trimmed by 5 bases and the J gene end by 4 bases; junction bases not matched to a gene: 11. DNA of the CDR3: TGTGCCAGCAGCAAGGGAAGCGGGAACCTGTACGAGCAGTACTTC. Translation gives CASSKGSGNLYEQYF.

The gene calls are TRBV29-1 and TRBJ2-7, with 7 nucleotides matching TRBD1. This CDR3 comprises 13 residues. CDR1 and CDR2 from the germline V gene are SQVTM and ANQGSEA. V shed 6 bases, J shed 4 bases, and the junction held 9 bases outside the gene matches. CDR3 in amino acids: CSVSRTGRYEQYF. The CDR3 DNA sequence: TGCAGCGTCTCCCGGACAGGTAGATACGAGCAGTACTTC.

The rearrangement links TRBV7-2 to TRBJ1-1; the match to TRBD1 covers 8 bases. The CDR3 runs to 17 residues. Losses at the gene ends were 1 base for V and 1 base for J; bases not matched to a gene: 8. CDR1 SGHTA and CDR2 FQGNSA come from the germline V gene. CDR3 in DNA: TGTGCCAGCAGCTTAGGGGGCAGGGGGCGGTGGAACACTGAAGCTTTCTTT. Translated: CASSLGGRGRWNTEAFF.

This rearrangement joins TRBV28 to TRBJ2-7, with 7 positions matching TRBD1. CDR3 length: 14 residues. Trimming took 4 bases from V and 2 from J; bases not matched to a gene: 5. CDR1 is MDHEN and CDR2 is SYDVKM in the germline V gene. The CDR3 coding sequence is TGTGCCAGCAGTTCTCCCGGGACAGCCTACGAGCAGTACTTC. This sequence encodes CASSSPGTAYEQYF.

The rearrangement links TRBV11-1 to TRBJ2-3, with 9 nucleotides matching TRBD2. This CDR3 contains 18 residues. V lost 3 bases, J lost 0 bases, and 10 bases stayed unmatched. Germline V gives CDR1 SGHAT, CDR2 FQDESV (reference sequence). The CDR3 DNA reads as TGTGCCAGCAGCTTGTGGTCTAGCGGGACGTACAGCACAGATACGCAGTATTTT. It specifies CASSLWSSGTYSTDTQYF. Full variable domain (remainder filled in from reference TRBV11-1 and TRBJ2-3): EAEVAQSPRYKITEKSQAVAFWCDPISGHATLYWYRQILGQGPELLVQFQDESVVDDSQLPKDRFSAERLKGVDSTLKIQPAELGDSAMYLCASSLWSSGTYSTDTQYFGPGTRLTVL.

V is TRBV28 and J is TRBJ2-2; possible D gene TRBD2, 5 bases. The CDR3 totals 13 residues. Germline lookup yields CDR1 MDHEN and CDR2 SYDVKM. Trimming took 11 bases from V and 2 from J, leaving 12 bases between them. The CDR3 sequence: CASRVVNTGELFF. For the CDR3, the DNA is TGTGCCTCGAGGGTGGTTAACACCGGGGAGCTGTTTTTT.

CDR3: CASSYLETQYF. In DNA, the CDR3 is TGTGCCAGCAGTTACCTCGAGACCCAGTACTTC. This chain joins TRBV6-6 and TRBJ2-5, with D uncertain. The CDR3 length is 11 residues. In germline, CDR1 is MNHNY, CDR2 SVGAGI (reference sequence). Trimming cost V 2 bases and J 5 bases, with 3 bases left between them.

This clone showed up just a few times. The chain carries TRBV30 and TRBJ1-1; D is uncertain. Germline CDR1 reads GTSNPN; CDR2 reads SVGIG (reference sequence). The CDR3 has 15 residues. Trimming pared 0 bases from V and 5 bases from J, leaving 16 bases between. The CDR3 sequence: CAWSVPRGVRTEAFF. The CDR3 DNA is TGTGCCTGGAGTGTACCCCGGGGAGTGCGGACTGAAGCTTTCTTT.

This chain connects TRBV14 to TRBJ2-7, with TRBD2 matching over 15 bases. CDR1 SGHDN and CDR2 FVKESK come from the germline V gene. The V segment lost 1 base and the J segment 2 bases; nucleotides outside the gene matches: 12. The CDR3 has 20 amino acids. CDR3 nucleotide sequence: TGTGCCAGCAGCCAAGGCTTGGTGGGACTAGCGGGAGGATTTGCCTACGAGCAGTACTTC. Encoded protein: CASSQGLVGLAGGFAYEQYF.

The chain employs TRBV6-1 and TRBJ1-3; 7 bases are shared with TRBD1. Germline-derived CDR1 and CDR2 are MNHNS and SASEGT. J lost 1 base, V lost 7 bases, and 7 bases had no gene match. The CDR3 totals 15 residues. CDR3 protein: CASTGQALSGNTIYF. The CDR3 nucleotides read TGTGCCAGCACTGGACAGGCCTTGTCTGGAAACACCATATATTTT.

In DNA form, the CDR3 reads TGTGCCAGCAGCGTAGACAGTGACACGCAGTATTTT. Encoded protein: CASSVDSDTQYF. The V gene is TRBV9, the J gene TRBJ2-3, with no clear D. The CDR3 covers 12 residues. Germline assignment: CDR1 SGDLS and CDR2 YYNGEE. Trimming took 0 bases from V and 9 from J, leaving 8 bases between them.

In its sample, this clone was seen a few times. The chain combines TRBV28 with TRBJ1-4; tentative D call: TRBD1 (6 bases). This CDR3 region has 12 residues. V lost 6 bases and J 10 bases, leaving 12 bases between the germline ends. Looked up from germline, CDR1 is MDHEN and CDR2 is SYDVKM. Written as DNA, the CDR3 is TGTGCCAGCAGCCAGCCACAGGGAAAACTGTTTTTT. Protein sequence: CASSQPQGKLFF.

J is TRBJ2-5 and V is TRBV5-1, with D possibly matching TRBD2 (6 bases). CDR3 size: 13 residues. Trimming shortened V by 4 bases and J by 2 bases, and 9 bases separated the two germline ends. The germline V gene encodes CDR1 SGHRS and CDR2 YFSETQ. This chain's CDR3 is CASSRDLQETQYF. In DNA form, the CDR3 reads TGCGCCAGCAGCAGGGACTTGCAAGAGACCCAGTACTTC. The full variable domain, completed using reference TRBV5-1 and TRBJ2-5, is KAGVTQTPRYLIKTRGQQVTLSCSPISGHRSVSWYQQTPGQGLQFLFEYFSETQRNKGNFPGRFSGRQFSNSRSEMNVSTLELGDSALYLCASSRDLQETQYFGPGTRLLVL.

V usage is TRBV29-1 and J usage is TRBJ2-1; 8 positions match TRBD1. Per the germline V gene, CDR1 is SQVTM and CDR2 is ANQGSEA. V dropped 7 bases and J dropped 10; count of bases not matched to a gene: 18. The CDR3 has 15 residues. This chain's CDR3 is CSDRQGASTVGEQFF. Here the CDR3 DNA reads TGCAGCGATCGCCAGGGGGCGTCCACTGTAGGGGAGCAGTTCTTC.

The chain carries TRBV7-2 and TRBJ2-1; 9 bases fit TRBD1. The germline CDR1 and CDR2 sequences are SGHTA and FQGNSA. V shed 5 bases and J 9 bases; nucleotides not matched to a gene: 11. This CDR3 contains 15 residues. The CDR3 reads CASSPRTGEALEQFF. In nucleotides, the CDR3 is TGTGCCAGCAGCCCGCGGACAGGGGAGGCCCTTGAGCAGTTCTTC. Complete variable domain (other parts from reference TRBV7-2 and TRBJ2-1): GAGVSQSPSNKVTEKGKDVELRCDPISGHTALYWYRQSLGQGLEFLIYFQGNSAPDKSGLPSDRFSAERTGGSVSTLTIQRTQQEDSAVYLCASSPRTGEALEQFFGPGTRLTVL.

The chain carries TRBV28 and TRBJ1-1; 7 bases are a match to TRBD1. V shed 6 bases and J 1 base; nucleotides not matched to a gene: 5. The CDR3 totals 14 residues. CDR1 MDHEN and CDR2 SYDVKM come from the germline V gene. The CDR3 DNA reads TGTGCCAGCAGGTCTTACAGGGGGAACACTGAAGCTTTCTTT. Translating it yields CASRSYRGNTEAFF. The variable domain in full, with the rest retrieved from reference TRBV28 and TRBJ1-1, is DVKVTQSSRYLVKRTGEKVFLECVQDMDHENMFWYRQDPGLGLRLIYFSYDVKMKEKGDIPEGYSVSREKKERFSLILESASTNQTSMYLCASRSYRGNTEAFFGQGTRLTVV.

The DNA of the CDR3 is TGTGCCAGTAGTATAGCTCCTAGCAGGAACACCGGGGAGCTGTTTTTT. Protein sequence: CASSIAPSRNTGELFF. V and J are TRBV19 and TRBJ2-2; possibly TRBD2 for D (5 bases). Germline V gives CDR1 LNHDA, CDR2 SQIVND (reference sequence). CDR3 length equals 16 residues. V lost 1 base, J lost 1 base, and 10 bases lay in between.

The rearrangement links TRBV4-2 to TRBJ2-7; maybe TRBD1 (5 bases). The CDR3 covers 18 residues. V shed 0 bases and J shed 3 bases, with 21 bases lying between them. From germline, CDR1 is LGHNA and CDR2 YNFKEQ. The CDR3 region has the DNA TGTGCCAGCAGCCAAGATAGGGGCAGCCGAGGAGATTTCTACGAGCAGTACTTC. This sequence encodes CASSQDRGSRGDFYEQYF.

This clone was counted once. The V call is TRBV5-4, the J call TRBJ1-1; D gene ambiguous. Germline V gene lookup returns CDR1 SGHNT and CDR2 YYREEE (reference sequence). The CDR3 contains 15 residues. V was shortened by 4 bases and J by 1 base, with 14 bases between the two germline ends. CDR3 in DNA: TGTGCCAGCAGCCCCGTGACTCTGACGAACACTGAAGCTTTCTTT. Translating it yields CASSPVTLTNTEAFF.

This sequence joins TRBV29-1 and TRBJ2-1, with 7 positions matching TRBD1. The ends lost 7 bases at V and 4 bases at J; junction bases unmatched: 13. The germline CDR1 and CDR2 sequences are SQVTM and ANQGSEA. The CDR3 extends over 15 amino acids. DNA for the CDR3: TGCAGCGCCGCGCACCTGGACAGGACGTACAATGAGCAGTTCTTC. Translated, it gives CSAAHLDRTYNEQFF.

For the CDR3, the DNA is TGTGCCACTTCCCCCGGACAGGGAGGTGAGACCCAGTACTTC. Translation: CATSPGQGGETQYF. The V call is TRBV15, the J call TRBJ2-5; the match to TRBD1 covers 8 bases. V trimming: 9 bases; J trimming: 5 bases; junction bases outside the gene matches: 11. The germline gives CDR1 LNHNV, CDR2 YYDKDF (reference sequence). The CDR3 length is 14 residues. The variable domain in full, completed from reference TRBV15 and TRBJ2-5, reads DAMVIQNPRYQVTQFGKPVTLSCSQTLNHNVMYWYQQKSSQAPKLLFHYYDKDFNNEADTPDNFQSRRPNTSFCFLDIRSPGLGDTAMYLCATSPGQGGETQYFGPGTRLLVL.

The rearrangement uses TRBV6-5 and TRBJ1-1; D remains ambiguous. V was cut by 0 bases and J by 4 bases, with 9 bases left in between. The germline V gene has CDR1 MNHEY and CDR2 SVGAGI. This CDR3 comprises 14 residues. CDR3 DNA sequence: TGTGCCAGCAGTTACTCGGACTTTAGCACTGAAGCTTTCTTT. Translating it yields CASSYSDFSTEAFF.

V and J are TRBV2 and TRBJ1-3; D is unclear. The CDR3 loop spans 16 amino acids. V lost 9 bases and J lost 0, with 18 bases in between. The germline V gene has CDR1 SNHLY and CDR2 FYNNEI. The CDR3 reads CASSLGLLHSGNTIYF. The CDR3 coding sequence is TGTGCCAGTTCCCTAGGACTGCTCCACTCTGGAAACACCATATATTTT.

The chain recombines TRBV7-2 with TRBJ2-2, with D unresolved. V lost 7 bases, J lost 4 bases, and 13 bases lay in between. From germline, CDR1 is SGHTA and CDR2 FQGNSA. This CDR3 comprises 14 residues. The CDR3 is CASTPTPFTGELFF. In DNA, the CDR3 is TGTGCCAGCACCCCGACTCCATTCACCGGGGAGCTGTTTTTT.